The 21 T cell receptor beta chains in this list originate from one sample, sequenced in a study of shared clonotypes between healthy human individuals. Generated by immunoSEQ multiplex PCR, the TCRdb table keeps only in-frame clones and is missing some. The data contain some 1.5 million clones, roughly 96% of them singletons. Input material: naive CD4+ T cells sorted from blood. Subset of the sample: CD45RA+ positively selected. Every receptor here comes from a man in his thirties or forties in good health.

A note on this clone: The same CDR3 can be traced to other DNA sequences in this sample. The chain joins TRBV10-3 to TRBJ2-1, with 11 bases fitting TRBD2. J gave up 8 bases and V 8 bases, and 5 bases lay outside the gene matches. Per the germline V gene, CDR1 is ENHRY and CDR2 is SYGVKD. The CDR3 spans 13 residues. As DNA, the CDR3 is TGTGCCATCGGTACTAGCGGGAGCGATGAGCAGTTCTTC. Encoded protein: CAIGTSGSDEQFF.

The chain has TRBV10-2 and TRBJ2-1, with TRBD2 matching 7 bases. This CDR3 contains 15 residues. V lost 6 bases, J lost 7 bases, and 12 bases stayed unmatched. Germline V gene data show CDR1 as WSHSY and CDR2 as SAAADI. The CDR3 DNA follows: TGCGCCAGCAGGACCCTAGAAGGGGAGGGGAATGAGCAGTTCTTC. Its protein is CASRTLEGEGNEQFF.

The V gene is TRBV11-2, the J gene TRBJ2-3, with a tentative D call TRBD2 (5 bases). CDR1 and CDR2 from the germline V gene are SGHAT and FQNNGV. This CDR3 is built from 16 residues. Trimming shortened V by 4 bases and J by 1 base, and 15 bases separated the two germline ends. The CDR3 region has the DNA TGTGCCAGCAGCTCCCTAAGAGGGCCCCGCACAGATACGCAGTATTTT. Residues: CASSSLRGPRTDTQYF.

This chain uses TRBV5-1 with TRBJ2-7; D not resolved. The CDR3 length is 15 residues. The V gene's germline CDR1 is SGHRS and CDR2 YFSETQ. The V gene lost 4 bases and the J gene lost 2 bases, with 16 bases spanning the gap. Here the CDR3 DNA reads TGCGCCAGCAGCCCTAAGACTGGGGAAACCTACGAGCAGTACTTC. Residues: CASSPKTGETYEQYF.

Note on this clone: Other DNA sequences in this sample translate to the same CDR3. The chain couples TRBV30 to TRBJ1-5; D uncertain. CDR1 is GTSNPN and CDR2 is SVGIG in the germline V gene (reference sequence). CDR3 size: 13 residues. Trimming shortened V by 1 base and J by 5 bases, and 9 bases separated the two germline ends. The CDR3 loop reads CAWSGGRDQPQHF. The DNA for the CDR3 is TGTGCCTGGAGTGGGGGAAGGGATCAGCCCCAGCATTTT.

The CDR3 loop is CAISELLAGVGYNEQFF. DNA for the CDR3: TGTGCCATCAGTGAGTTACTAGCGGGAGTAGGTTACAATGAGCAGTTCTTC. V usage is TRBV10-3 and J usage is TRBJ2-1; 11 nucleotides align to TRBD2. The CDR3 spans 17 residues. With 1 base clipped from V and 4 bases from J, the junction kept 6 bases outside the gene matches. Germline V CDR1 and CDR2: ENHRY, SYGVKD.

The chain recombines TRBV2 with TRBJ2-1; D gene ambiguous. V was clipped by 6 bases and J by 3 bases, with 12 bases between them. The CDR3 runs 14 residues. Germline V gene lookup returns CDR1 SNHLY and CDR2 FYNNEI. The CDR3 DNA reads TGTGCCAGCAGAGTAGCTATTGGCTACAATGAGCAGTTCTTC. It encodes CASRVAIGYNEQFF.

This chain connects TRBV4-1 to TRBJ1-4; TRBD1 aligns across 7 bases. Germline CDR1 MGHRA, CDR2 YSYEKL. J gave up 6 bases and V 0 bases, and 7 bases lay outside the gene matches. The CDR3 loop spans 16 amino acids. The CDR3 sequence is CASSQDWAGGDEKLFF. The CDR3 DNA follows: TGCGCCAGCAGCCAAGATTGGGCAGGGGGAGATGAAAAACTGTTTTTT.

In DNA, the CDR3 is TGTGCCAGCAGACGAGGGACAGGGGGCGCAGATACGCAGTATTTT. This gives the protein CASRRGTGGADTQYF. The rearrangement links TRBV6-1 to TRBJ2-3; TRBD1 agrees at 12 bases. CDR1 is MNHNS, CDR2 SASEGT, per germline. With V trimmed by 6 bases and J by 4 bases, 5 bases remained unmatched. The CDR3 sequence is 15 residues long.

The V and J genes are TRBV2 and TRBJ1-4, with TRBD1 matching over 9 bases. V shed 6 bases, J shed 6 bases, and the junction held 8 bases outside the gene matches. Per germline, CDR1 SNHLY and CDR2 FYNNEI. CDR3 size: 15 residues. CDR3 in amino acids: CASSDTGGVYEKLFF. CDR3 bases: TGTGCCAGCAGCGATACAGGGGGCGTTTATGAAAAACTGTTTTTT.

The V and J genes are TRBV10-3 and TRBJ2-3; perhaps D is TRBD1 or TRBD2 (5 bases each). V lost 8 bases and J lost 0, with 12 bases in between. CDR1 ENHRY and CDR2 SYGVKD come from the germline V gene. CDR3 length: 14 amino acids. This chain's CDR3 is CAIGQGGSTDTQYF. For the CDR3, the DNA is TGTGCCATCGGGCAGGGCGGGAGCACAGATACGCAGTATTTT.

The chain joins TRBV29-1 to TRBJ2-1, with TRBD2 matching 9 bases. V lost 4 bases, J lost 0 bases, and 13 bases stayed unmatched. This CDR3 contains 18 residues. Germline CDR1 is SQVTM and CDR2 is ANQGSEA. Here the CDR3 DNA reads TGCAGCGTTGGAGGGGGAGCGGGAGGCCGAAGCTCCTACAATGAGCAGTTCTTC. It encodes CSVGGGAGGRSSYNEQFF.

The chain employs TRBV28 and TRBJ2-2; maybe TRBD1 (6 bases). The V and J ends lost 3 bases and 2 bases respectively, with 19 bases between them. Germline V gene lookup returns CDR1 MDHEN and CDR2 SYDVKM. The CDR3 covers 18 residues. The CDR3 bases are TGTGCCAGCAGTTTTAGGAGAGATGGACAGAGCAACACCGGGGAGCTGTTTTTT. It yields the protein CASSFRRDGQSNTGELFF.

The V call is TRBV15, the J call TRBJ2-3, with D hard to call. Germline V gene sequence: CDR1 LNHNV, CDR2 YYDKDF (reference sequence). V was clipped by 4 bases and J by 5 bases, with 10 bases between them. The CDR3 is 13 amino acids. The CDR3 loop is CATSKQFGDTQYF. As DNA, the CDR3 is TGTGCCACCAGCAAGCAATTCGGAGATACGCAGTATTTT.

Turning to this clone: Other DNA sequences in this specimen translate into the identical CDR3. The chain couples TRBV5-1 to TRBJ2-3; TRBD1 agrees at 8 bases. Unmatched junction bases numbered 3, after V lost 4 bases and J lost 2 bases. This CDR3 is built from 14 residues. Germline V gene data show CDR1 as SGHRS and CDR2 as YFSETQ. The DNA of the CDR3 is TGCGCCAGCAGCCCGGGACAGGACACAGATACGCAGTATTTT. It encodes CASSPGQDTDTQYF.

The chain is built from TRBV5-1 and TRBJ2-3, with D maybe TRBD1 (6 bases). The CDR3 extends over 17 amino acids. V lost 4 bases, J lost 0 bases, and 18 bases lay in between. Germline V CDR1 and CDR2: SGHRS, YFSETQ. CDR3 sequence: CASSLNTGTPSTDTQYF. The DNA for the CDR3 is TGCGCCAGCAGCCTAAACACCGGGACACCAAGCACAGATACGCAGTATTTT.

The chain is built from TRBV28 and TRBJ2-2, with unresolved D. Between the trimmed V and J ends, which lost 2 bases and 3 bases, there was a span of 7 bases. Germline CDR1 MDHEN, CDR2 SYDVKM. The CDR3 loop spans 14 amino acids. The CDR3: CASSLRQHTGELFF. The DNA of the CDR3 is TGTGCCAGCAGTTTACGCCAGCACACCGGGGAGCTGTTTTTT.

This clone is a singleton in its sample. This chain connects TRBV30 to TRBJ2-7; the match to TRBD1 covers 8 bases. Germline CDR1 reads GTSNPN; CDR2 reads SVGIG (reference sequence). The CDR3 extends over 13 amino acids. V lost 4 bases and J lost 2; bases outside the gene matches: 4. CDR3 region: CAWKDRVTYEQYF. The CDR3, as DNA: TGTGCCTGGAAGGACAGGGTTACCTACGAGCAGTACTTC.

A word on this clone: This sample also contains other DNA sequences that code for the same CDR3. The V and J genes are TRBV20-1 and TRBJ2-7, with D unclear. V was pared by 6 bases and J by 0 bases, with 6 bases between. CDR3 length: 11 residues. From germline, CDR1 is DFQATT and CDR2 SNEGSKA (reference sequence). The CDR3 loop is CSARRSYEQYF. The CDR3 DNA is TGCAGTGCCCGGCGCTCCTACGAGCAGTACTTC.

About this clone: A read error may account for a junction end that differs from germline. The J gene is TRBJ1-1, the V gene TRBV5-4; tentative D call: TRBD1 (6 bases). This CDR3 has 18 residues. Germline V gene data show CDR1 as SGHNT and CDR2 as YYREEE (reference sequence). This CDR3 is CASSQDAFPRGARTEAFF. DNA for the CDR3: TGCGCCAGCAGCCAAGATGCCTTTCCGCGGGGGGCAAGAACTGAAGCTTTCTTT.

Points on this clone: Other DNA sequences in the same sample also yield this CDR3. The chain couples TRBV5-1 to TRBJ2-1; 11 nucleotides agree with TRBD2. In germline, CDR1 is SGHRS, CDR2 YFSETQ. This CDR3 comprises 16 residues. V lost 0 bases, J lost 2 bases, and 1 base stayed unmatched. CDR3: CASSLATSGAYNEQFF. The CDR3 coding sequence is TGCGCCAGCAGCTTGGCGACTAGCGGGGCCTACAATGAGCAGTTCTTC. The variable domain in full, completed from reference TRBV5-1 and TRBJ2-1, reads KAGVTQTPRYLIKTRGQQVTLSCSPISGHRSVSWYQQTPGQGLQFLFEYFSETQRNKGNFPGRFSGRQFSNSRSEMNVSTLELGDSALYLCASSLATSGAYNEQFFGPGTRLTVL.